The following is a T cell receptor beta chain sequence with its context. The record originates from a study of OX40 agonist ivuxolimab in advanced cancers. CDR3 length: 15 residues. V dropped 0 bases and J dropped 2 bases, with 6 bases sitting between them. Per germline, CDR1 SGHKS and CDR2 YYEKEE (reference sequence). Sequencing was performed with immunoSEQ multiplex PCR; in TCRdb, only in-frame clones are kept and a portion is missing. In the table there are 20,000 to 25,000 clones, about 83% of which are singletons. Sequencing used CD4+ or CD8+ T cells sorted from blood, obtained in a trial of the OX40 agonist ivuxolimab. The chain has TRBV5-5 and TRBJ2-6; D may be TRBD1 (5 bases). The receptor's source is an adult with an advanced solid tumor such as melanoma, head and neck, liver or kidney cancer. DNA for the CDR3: TGTGCCAGCAGCTTGGAAGGGGCTGGGGCCAACGTCCTGACTTTC. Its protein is CASSLEGAGANVLTF.